The subject of this entry is one TCR beta chain. The entry originates in a study of technical replicates of blood from a few donors. This table comes from immunoSEQ multiplex PCR, and its TCRdb copy is limited to in-frame clones, with some not included. The sample includes 25,000 to 40,000 clones, 85% to 95% seen only once; the top ten take 4.1%. V lost 8 bases and J 7 bases, leaving 20 bases between the germline ends. The length of the CDR3 is 14 residues. Germline CDR1 is MNHEY and CDR2 is SMNVEV (reference sequence). The receptor was isolated from a human donor in good health. Some clones in this sample may be carry-over from other donors' samples. Sequenced input: PBMCs. The V call is TRBV27, the J call TRBJ2-5; possibly TRBD2 for D (7 bases). In DNA form, the CDR3 reads TGTGCCAGCGGCCTTGGGGGGGCCCCCGGGACCCAGTACTTC. Its protein is CASGLGGAPGTQYF.